Described below is a single T cell receptor (beta chain) sequence and its context. The data originate from a study of blood T cell repertoires in COVID-19. Across the whole study: The United States, Italy and Spain supplied acute and convalescent COVID-19 samples. Sources were T cells, B-cell-depleted T cells, or PBMCs; the material itself was cDNA or gDNA.

The CDR3 length is 14 residues. Germline loops: CDR1 SGHVS, CDR2 FQNEAQ. V dropped 6 bases and J dropped 7 bases, with 16 bases sitting between them. As handled by the study authors: Quantification of nucleated cells was approximated via reference gene primer amplification. Method: immunoSEQ multiplex PCR; TCRdb's copy keeps in-frame clones and lacks some. Clonal size and the V and J genes are those of that table, whereas D and trimming came from the DNA. This table holds some 44,000 clones, 87% found once. The sequence was collected from a man in his 60s with active COVID-19. The source material was peripheral blood. V gene TRBV7-8 combines with J gene TRBJ1-5, with D maybe TRBD1 (6 bases). The CDR3 DNA reads TGTGCCAGCAGTTATCGAGACAGGTACCAGCCCCAGCATTTT. This translates into CASSYRDRYQPQHF.